The 16 T cell receptor beta chains given below trace back to one sample, sequenced in a study of cytomegalovirus exposure and HLA in healthy donors. 13 Jbeta primers and 60 Vbeta primers were used for the PCR. The method was immunoSEQ multiplex PCR; TCRdb's version includes in-frame clones alone and lacks a portion of them. The table records around 170,000 clones, approximately 78% of them present only once. Sequenced sample: PBMCs. These receptors were taken from a woman aged 18 to 35 in good health and CMV-seronegative.

The chain links TRBV5-1 to TRBJ2-2, with 12 bases matching TRBD1. Germline V lookup: CDR1 SGHRS, CDR2 YFSETQ. V shed 4 bases, J shed 5 bases, and the junction held 6 bases outside the gene matches. This CDR3 is built from 16 residues. The CDR3, as DNA: TGCGCCAGCAGCCCGGGACAGGGGGCAGGGACCGGGGAGCTGTTTTTT. The encoded protein is CASSPGQGAGTGELFF.

The V call is TRBV28, the J call TRBJ1-3, with unresolved D. Germline V CDR1 and CDR2: MDHEN, SYDVKM. This CDR3 comprises 16 residues. V shed 6 bases and J shed 0 bases, with 15 bases lying between them. The CDR3 sequence: CASSPWERSSGNTIYF. DNA for the CDR3: TGTGCCAGCAGCCCCTGGGAGAGGAGCTCTGGAAACACCATATATTTT. Supplemented by reference TRBV28 and TRBJ1-3, the full variable domain reads DVKVTQSSRYLVKRTGEKVFLECVQDMDHENMFWYRQDPGLGLRLIYFSYDVKMKEKGDIPEGYSVSREKKERFSLILESASTNQTSMYLCASSPWERSSGNTIYFGEGSWLTVV.

V gene TRBV28 combines with J gene TRBJ2-7; D is uncertain. The CDR3 has 14 amino acids. Germline V gives CDR1 MDHEN, CDR2 SYDVKM. The V end lost 2 bases, the J end lost 3 bases, and 11 bases lay between the germline ends. This CDR3 reads CASSLPINGYEQYF. The CDR3 DNA sequence: TGTGCCAGCAGTTTACCCATCAACGGCTACGAGCAGTACTTC.

Note on this clone: Other DNA sequences in this sample translate to the same CDR3. V usage is TRBV29-1 and J usage is TRBJ1-2, with 7 bases fitting TRBD1. The CDR3 has 13 amino acids. Trimming cost V 3 bases and J 4 bases; bases outside gene matches: 5. CDR1 and CDR2 (germline): SQVTM, ANQGSEA. The CDR3 here is CSVDRGIVYGYTF. The CDR3 bases are TGCAGCGTTGACAGGGGGATAGTCTATGGCTACACCTTC.

This sequence joins TRBV5-1 and TRBJ1-5; 7 bases are shared with TRBD1. There are 15 residues in the CDR3. The ends lost 4 bases at V and 1 base at J; junction bases unmatched: 5. Germline V lookup: CDR1 SGHRS, CDR2 YFSETQ. The CDR3: CASSIGDRSNQPQHF. The DNA for the CDR3 is TGCGCCAGCAGCATAGGGGACAGAAGCAATCAGCCCCAGCATTTT.

The rearrangement uses TRBV11-2 and TRBJ2-2, with D perhaps TRBD2 (5 bases). In germline, CDR1 is SGHAT, CDR2 FQNNGV. The CDR3 consists of 13 residues. Deletions cut 10 bases from V and 1 base from J, with 10 bases between. DNA of the CDR3: TGTGCCATGAGGGCATGGAACACCGGGGAGCTGTTTTTT. Its protein product is CAMRAWNTGELFF. Looking up the rest from reference TRBV11-2 and TRBJ2-2 gives the full variable domain: EAGVAQSPRYKIIEKRQSVAFWCNPISGHATLYWYQQILGQGPKLLIQFQNNGVVDDSQLPKDRFSAERLKGVDSTLKIQPAKLEDSAVYLCAMRAWNTGELFFGEGSRLTVL.

The chain employs TRBV27 and TRBJ1-2; the D gene is possibly TRBD1 (5 bases). The CDR3 has 16 residues. Germline V lookup: CDR1 MNHEY, CDR2 SMNVEV (reference sequence). V was trimmed by 3 bases and J by 1 base, leaving 15 bases between them. The CDR3 loop is CASSFRGGGVNYGYTF. In nucleotides, the CDR3 is TGTGCCAGCAGTTTCCGGGGAGGAGGGGTTAACTATGGCTACACCTTC.

The chain is built from TRBV7-2 and TRBJ2-1; possible D gene TRBD1, 5 bases. The V end lost 2 bases, the J end lost 3 bases, and 11 bases lay between the germline ends. The CDR3 length is 15 residues. Per germline, CDR1 SGHTA and CDR2 FQGNSA. CDR3 nucleotides: TGTGCCAGCAGCTTAAACGGGCAGGGCTACAATGAGCAGTTCTTC. Translated: CASSLNGQGYNEQFF.

This clone was observed once. The chain carries TRBV5-1 and TRBJ2-6; 7 bases line up with TRBD1. CDR1 and CDR2 (germline): SGHRS, YFSETQ. The CDR3 has 19 residues. Unmatched junction bases numbered 13, after V lost 2 bases and J lost 2 bases. As DNA, the CDR3 is TGCGCCAGCAGCTTCGCCCCCGGGACAGATACGGCTGGGGCCAACGTCCTGACTTTC. This codes for CASSFAPGTDTAGANVLTF. The full variable domain, rest sourced from reference TRBV5-1 and TRBJ2-6, is KAGVTQTPRYLIKTRGQQVTLSCSPISGHRSVSWYQQTPGQGLQFLFEYFSETQRNKGNFPGRFSGRQFSNSRSEMNVSTLELGDSALYLCASSFAPGTDTAGANVLTFGAGSRLTVL.

V gene TRBV12-5 combines with J gene TRBJ1-1, with 7 bases fitting TRBD1. The ends lost 3 bases at V and 1 base at J; junction bases unmatched: 8. The CDR3 spans 16 residues. Germline CDR1 and CDR2: LGHNT and FRNRAP. CDR3 coding DNA: TGTGCTAGTGGTTTCGTTCCCGGGACAGAGAACACTGAAGCTTTCTTT. It yields the protein CASGFVPGTENTEAFF.

The chain employs TRBV5-1 and TRBJ1-2, with D possibly being TRBD1 (5 bases). V lost 0 bases, J lost 6 bases, and 15 bases lay in between. Germline V gene data show CDR1 as SGHRS and CDR2 as YFSETQ. The CDR3 spans 15 residues. CDR3 region: CASSLGGGSIDGYTF. The CDR3 DNA is TGCGCCAGCAGCTTGGGGGGGGGTAGTATCGATGGCTACACCTTC.

This clone was detected only a few times. The rearrangement links TRBV27 to TRBJ1-5; TRBD1 agrees at 9 bases. CDR1 is MNHEY, CDR2 SMNVEV, per germline (reference sequence). The CDR3 is made up of 15 amino acids. Trimming removed 6 bases from V and 6 bases from J; junction bases left unmatched: 9. CDR3 sequence reads: CASRGQGPGSQPQHF. The CDR3 DNA sequence: TGTGCCAGCAGGGGACAGGGTCCGGGGAGTCAGCCCCAGCATTTT.

As for this clone: The sample holds other DNA sequences that translate to the same CDR3. The chain joins TRBV28 to TRBJ2-1; 12 bases line up with TRBD2. The length of the CDR3 is 14 residues. V gave up 3 bases and J gave up 7 bases; unmatched junction bases: 1. The germline V gene encodes CDR1 MDHEN and CDR2 SYDVKM. This chain's CDR3 is CASSFLAGGNEQFF. The CDR3 coding sequence is TGTGCCAGCAGTTTCCTAGCGGGGGGGAATGAGCAGTTCTTC.

The chain couples TRBV6-1 to TRBJ1-2; tentatively, D is TRBD1 (5 bases). The V gene's germline CDR1 is MNHNS and CDR2 SASEGT. Trimming stripped 5 bases from V and 5 bases from J, with 15 bases between. CDR3 length: 14 residues. The CDR3 coding sequence is TGTGCCAGCAGTACTCAGTCAGGGATGTATGGCTACACCTTC. This translates into CASSTQSGMYGYTF.

The genes are TRBV7-6 and TRBJ2-2; D unresolved. Trimming removed 1 base at V and 2 bases at J, with 8 bases between. The CDR3 runs to 15 residues. Germline CDR1 is SGHVS and CDR2 is FNYEAQ. The CDR3 nucleotides read TGTGCCAGCAGCTTAGGCAGGTCAAACACCGGGGAGCTGTTTTTT. Translation gives CASSLGRSNTGELFF.

This clone has only a few counts. The chain joins TRBV11-3 to TRBJ2-5, with 9 bases aligning to TRBD2. CDR1 and CDR2 (germline): SGHNT, YENEEA. This CDR3 is built from 12 residues. V lost 4 bases and J lost 12; bases outside the gene matches: 6. CDR3 amino acids: CASSSGLAPKYF. In DNA, the CDR3 is TGTGCCAGCAGCTCCGGACTAGCGCCAAAGTACTTC. The whole variable domain, remainder taken from reference TRBV11-3 and TRBJ2-5, is EAGVVQSPRYKIIEKKQPVAFWCNPISGHNTLYWYLQNLGQGPELLIRYENEEAVDDSQLPKDRFSAERLKGVDSTLKIQPAELGDSAVYLCASSSGLAPKYFGPGTRLLVL.